The sequence of this T cell receptor (beta chain) was determined in a study of T cell repertoires in cytomegalovirus infection. Study background: Public signatures in TCR beta pointed to CMV infection and matching HLA type. Study outcomes and limitations: Clonotypes of TCR beta that were HLA-C-restricted and CMV-specific dominated the ex vivo response. Identification of carriers of CMV plus the relevant HLA was achieved through cumulative public TCR beta family frequency.

The CDR3 is 16 residues long. J was trimmed by 3 bases and V by 7 bases; bases with no gene match: 9. Germline CDR1 reads MNHEY; CDR2 reads SMNVEV (reference sequence). TCRdb reanalysed the reads using MiXCR and keeps one entry per CDR3 protein. This sample has 350,000 to 500,000 distinct CDR3 sequences; roughly 30% occur once, and the top ten carry roughly 13%. This clonotype was seen only a few times. The antigen remains unidentified. This receptor was taken from a human donor in good health (CMV status not recorded). Some clones in this sample may be carry-over from other donors' samples. V and J are TRBV27 and TRBJ2-2, with TRBD2 matching over 9 bases. The sequenced sample was PBMCs. CDR3 sequence: CASTLRRGGHTGELFF. Here the CDR3 DNA reads TGTGCCAGCACCCTCCGGCGGGGGGGGCACACCGGGGAGCTGTTTTTT.